The sequence of this T cell receptor (beta chain) was determined in a study of blood T cell repertoires in COVID-19. Study at large: The United States, Italy and Spain provided the acute and convalescent COVID-19 samples. PBMCs, B-cell-depleted T cells, or T cells were the source of the cDNA or gDNA that made up the material.

As handled by the study authors: The assay estimated nucleated cells by amplifying reference gene primers. Repertoires were generated with immunoSEQ multiplex PCR, while TCRdb's copy carries only in-frame clones and drops some. That table furnishes V, J and clone size, whereas the DNA furnished D and trimming. The data hold around 130,000 clones, with around nine tenths observed a single time. V was clipped by 4 bases and J by 6 bases; unmatched bases: 7. Germline V CDR1 and CDR2: MNHEY, SVGEGT. The CDR3 has 15 residues. The sequencing input was peripheral blood. The TCR originated in a woman aged 45 to 65 with acute or convalescent COVID-19. The genes are TRBV6-2 or TRBV6-3 and TRBJ1-5; 9 bases line up with TRBD1. The CDR3 nucleotides read TGTGCCAGCAGTTTTCAACAGGGGGCCGGTCAGCCCCAGCATTTT. Its protein product is CASSFQQGAGQPQHF.